The subject of this entry is one T cell receptor (beta chain). The data originate from a study of blood T cell repertoires in COVID-19. In the study overall: The United States, Italy and Spain supplied acute and convalescent COVID-19 samples. Sources were T cells, B-cell-depleted T cells, or PBMCs; the material itself was cDNA or gDNA.

Original analysis: Reference gene primer amplification gave estimated nucleated cell counts. Profiled with immunoSEQ multiplex PCR; TCRdb holds only in-frame clones, not every one. The V and J calls and clone size were taken over from that table, and D and trimming were inferred from the DNA. The sample includes 95,000 to 100,000 clones, roughly 86% of them seen just once. The V end was cut by 4 bases, the J end by 1 base, with 26 bases between. The CDR3 extends over 20 amino acids. The sequence was obtained from a woman in her 30s with acute or convalescent COVID-19. Sequencing was done on a sample of peripheral blood. The chain uses TRBV23-1 and TRBJ1-5, with D perhaps TRBD1 (6 bases). TRBV23-1 belongs to the ORF category, with a function that is uncertain. The DNA for the CDR3 is TGCGCCAGCAGTCTAGGACCCTCCCTCAGCCGGGACAAGAGCAATCAGCCCCAGCATTTT. Translated, it gives CASSLGPSLSRDKSNQPQHF.